This T cell receptor beta chain is drawn from a study of long-term antiretroviral therapy in people with HIV. Notes on the study in general: Blood dating 2004 to 2017 may reflect older ART regimens. Clones that had undergone expansion before ART dominated the repertoire at all time points.

As concerns this clone: The antigen is not known.

With survey level as its setting, the immunoSEQ assay was v3.0. Here immunoSEQ multiplex PCR was the method, and the copy in TCRdb shows in-frame clones only, minus some. The sample has roughly 50,000 clones, 84% seen once. Trimming took 3 bases from V and 7 from J, leaving 7 bases between them. The CDR3 runs to 12 residues. The V gene's germline CDR1 is LNHDA and CDR2 SQIVND (reference sequence). At least one PBMC sample before ART and at least two after were required. None of the participants with HIV were treated outside the United States. This clonotype was sampled from a woman between 18 and 29 years old with HIV. The source material was unsorted PBMCs, sampled 0.8 years after starting antiretroviral therapy. This chain links TRBV19 with TRBJ2-1, with unresolved D. The CDR3 sequence is CASSILGNEQFF. The CDR3 bases are TGTGCCAGTAGTATTCTCGGGAATGAGCAGTTCTTC.